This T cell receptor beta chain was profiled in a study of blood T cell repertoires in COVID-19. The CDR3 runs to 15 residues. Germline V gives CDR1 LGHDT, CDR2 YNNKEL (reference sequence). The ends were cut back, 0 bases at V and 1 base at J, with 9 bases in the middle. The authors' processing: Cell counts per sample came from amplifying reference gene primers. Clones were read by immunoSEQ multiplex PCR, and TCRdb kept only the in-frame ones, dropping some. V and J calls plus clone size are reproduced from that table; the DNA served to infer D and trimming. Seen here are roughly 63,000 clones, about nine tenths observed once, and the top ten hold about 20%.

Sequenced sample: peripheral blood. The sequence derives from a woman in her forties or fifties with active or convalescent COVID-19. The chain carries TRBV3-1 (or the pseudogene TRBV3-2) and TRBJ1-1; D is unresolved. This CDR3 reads CASSQEGSSNTEAFF. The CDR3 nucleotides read TGTGCCAGCAGCCAAGAGGGCAGTTCGAACACTGAAGCTTTCTTT.